The subject of this entry is one T cell receptor beta chain. The germline V gene encodes CDR1 MDHEN and CDR2 SYDVKM. The CDR3 sequence is 15 residues long. Trimming took 5 bases from V and 4 from J, leaving 16 bases between them. The sample comes from a study of shared clonotypes between healthy human individuals. The naive CD8 fraction comprised CD45RO-negative cells positively selected for CCR7 and excluded terminally differentiated effector memory CD45RA+ cells. Repertoires were generated with immunoSEQ multiplex PCR, while TCRdb's copy carries only in-frame clones and drops some. This sample yields around 2.1 million clones, of which about 93% are seen a single time; over 1.5% belongs to the top ten.

The sequence derives from a man younger than 35 in good health. Some clones in this sample may be carry-over from other donors' samples. The J gene is TRBJ2-3, the V gene TRBV28; tentative D call: TRBD1 (5 bases). The sequencing input was naive CD8+ T cells from PBMCs. Here the CDR3 reads CASSPGWSEADTQYF. The CDR3 nucleotides read TGTGCCAGCAGTCCAGGGTGGAGCGAGGCAGATACGCAGTATTTT.